This T cell receptor beta chain was observed in a study of blood T cell repertoires in COVID-19. Study-wide background: Both acute and convalescent COVID-19 samples were obtained from the United States, Italy and Spain. From T cells, B-cell-depleted T cells, or PBMCs came the material, which was cDNA or gDNA.

Original processing notes: Scientists estimated how many nucleated cells there were by amplifying reference gene primers. Clones were sequenced by immunoSEQ multiplex PCR, and TCRdb holds only the in-frame ones, with some missing. The V and J calls and clone size were taken over from that table, and D and trimming were inferred from the DNA. This table has about 110,000 clones, less than 85% appearing once. V trimming: 0 bases; J trimming: 5 bases; junction bases outside the gene matches: 5. Germline CDR1 reads SGHRS; CDR2 reads YFSETQ. This CDR3 is 15 amino acids long. This chain links TRBV5-1 with TRBJ2-5, with 9 positions matching TRBD2. Sequencing input: peripheral blood. The sequence came from a human donor in a cohort sampled during active or convalescent COVID-19. This chain's CDR3 is CASSLVGLAKETQYF. CDR3 bases: TGCGCCAGCAGCTTGGTGGGACTAGCTAAGGAGACCCAGTACTTC.